The clone carrying this TCR beta chain has a handful of counts. What it binds is unknown. This sample was included in a study of response to subunit inactivated influenza vaccine. Overall study results and limits: Few additional T cells are recruited per seasonal influenza vaccination, authors suggested.

TCRdb analysed the RT-PCR reads with MiXCR anew, one entry per CDR3 protein. In the table there are 650,000 to 850,000 distinct CDR3 sequences, approximately 13% of which are singletons. This CDR3 region has 16 residues. Per germline, CDR1 SGHAT and CDR2 FQNNGV. Trimming stripped 4 bases from V and 0 bases from J, with 13 bases between. Sequenced here: PBMCs from blood, sampled 14 to 15 days before vaccination. The rearrangement uses TRBV11-2 and TRBJ1-5; no clear D. The TCR was taken from a man aged 50-60 years who received an inactivated influenza vaccine. CDR3: CASSWHRGNSNQPQHF. CDR3 sequence (DNA): TGTGCCAGCAGCTGGCACCGAGGTAATAGCAATCAGCCCCAGCATTTT.